These 24 T cell receptor beta chains came from one sample sequenced in a study of OX40 agonist ivuxolimab in advanced cancers. Only in-frame clones appear in the TCRdb table, and some are missing; sequencing was by immunoSEQ multiplex PCR. The sample carries 30,000 to 40,000 clones, about 83% recorded once. Specimen: CD4+ or CD8+ T cells sorted from blood, collected in a trial of the OX40 agonist ivuxolimab. The receptors here all came from an adult with an advanced solid tumor such as melanoma, head and neck, liver or kidney cancer.

This sequence joins TRBV30 and TRBJ2-7, with D possibly matching TRBD1 (6 bases). The CDR3 contains 12 residues. Trimming shortened V by 8 bases and J by 3 bases, and 14 bases separated the two germline ends. CDR1 is GTSNPN and CDR2 is SVGIG in the germline V gene (reference sequence). CDR3 sequence reads: CADRHHNYEQYF. CDR3 sequence (DNA): TGTGCCGACAGGCACCATAACTACGAGCAGTACTTC.

The V call is TRBV6-1, the J call TRBJ2-1; D perhaps matches TRBD2 (7 bases). The CDR3 has 15 amino acids. CDR1 MNHNS and CDR2 SASEGT come from the germline V gene. V was trimmed by 8 bases and J by 8 bases, leaving 22 bases between them. DNA for the CDR3: TGTGCCAGCTCCAAGTGGGGGGGGCAGCGCGATGAGCAGTTCTTC. This encodes CASSKWGGQRDEQFF.

The chain carries TRBV28 and TRBJ2-1; D gene uncertain. Germline CDR1 reads MDHEN; CDR2 reads SYDVKM. V dropped 6 bases and J dropped 2 bases, with 20 bases sitting between them. This CDR3 region has 17 residues. In DNA form, the CDR3 reads TGTGCCAGCAGGTCCTCACCTTTTAAGGTAACCTACAATGAGCAGTTCTTC. This encodes CASRSSPFKVTYNEQFF.

The V and J genes are TRBV7-3 and TRBJ2-7; 9 nucleotides agree with TRBD1. The germline V gene encodes CDR1 SGHTA and CDR2 FQGTGA. The V gene end was trimmed by 1 base and the J gene end by 4 bases; junction bases not matched to a gene: 5. CDR3 size: 15 residues. CDR3 residues: CASSLIGQGKYEQYF. In DNA form, the CDR3 reads TGTGCCAGCAGCTTAATAGGACAGGGGAAGTACGAGCAGTACTTC.

The chain joins TRBV10-3 to TRBJ2-6; no reliable D call. Between the trimmed V and J ends, which lost 2 bases and 0 bases, there was a span of 11 bases. The CDR3 loop spans 17 amino acids. From germline, CDR1 is ENHRY and CDR2 SYGVKD. The chain's CDR3 is CAISEALQSSGANVLTF. The CDR3 DNA follows: TGTGCCATCAGTGAGGCGCTCCAAAGCTCTGGGGCCAACGTCCTGACTTTC.

The chain uses TRBV7-9 and TRBJ2-2; D ambiguous. CDR1 SEHNR and CDR2 FQNEAQ come from the germline V gene (reference sequence). The ends were cut back, 5 bases at V and 2 bases at J, with 24 bases in the middle. The CDR3 is made up of 19 amino acids. The CDR3 loop is CASSQMFPSPGPNTGELFF. The CDR3 region has the DNA TGTGCCAGCAGCCAAATGTTCCCGTCACCTGGACCTAACACCGGGGAGCTGTTTTTT.

The rearrangement links TRBV7-9 to TRBJ1-5, with 8 bases that match TRBD1. Germline V gene lookup returns CDR1 SEHNR and CDR2 FQNEAQ (reference sequence). The CDR3 loop spans 15 amino acids. V gave up 5 bases and J gave up 0 bases; unmatched junction bases: 3. The CDR3 region has the DNA TGTGCCAGCAGCACGGACAGGGATAGCAATCAGCCCCAGCATTTT. Its translation is CASSTDRDSNQPQHF.

This chain uses TRBV7-9 with TRBJ2-7; no firm D call. The CDR3 runs to 11 residues. Germline CDR1 SEHNR, CDR2 FQNEAQ (reference sequence). V was trimmed by 5 bases and J by 2 bases, leaving 4 bases between them. This CDR3 is CASSLTYEQYF. The CDR3 DNA reads TGTGCCAGCAGCCTAACCTACGAGCAGTACTTC.

V usage is TRBV11-2 and J usage is TRBJ2-5; TRBD2 matches 9 bases. The CDR3 loop spans 19 amino acids. J gave up 3 bases and V 1 base, and 15 bases lay outside the gene matches. Germline V CDR1 and CDR2: SGHAT, FQNNGV. The CDR3 DNA sequence: TGTGCCAGCAGCTTAGGAGCACTAGCGGGCGATGGGATGGAAGAGACCCAGTACTTC. Its protein is CASSLGALAGDGMEETQYF. The variable domain in full, with the rest retrieved from reference TRBV11-2 and TRBJ2-5, is EAGVAQSPRYKIIEKRQSVAFWCNPISGHATLYWYQQILGQGPKLLIQFQNNGVVDDSQLPKDRFSAERLKGVDSTLKIQPAKLEDSAVYLCASSLGALAGDGMEETQYFGPGTRLLVL.

CDR3 protein: CASSHSGLGTEAFF. Here the CDR3 DNA reads TGTGCCAGCAGCCATTCGGGTTTGGGTACTGAAGCTTTCTTT. V usage is TRBV14 and J usage is TRBJ1-1, with D unresolved. This CDR3 region has 14 residues. Germline-derived CDR1 and CDR2 are SGHDN and FVKESK. The germline V and J ends were trimmed by 3 bases and 5 bases, with 13 bases remaining between them.

This chain connects TRBV7-3 to TRBJ2-3; 8 positions match TRBD2. Germline V gene sequence: CDR1 SGHTA, CDR2 FQGTGA. The J segment lost 3 bases and the V segment lost 6 bases, leaving 5 bases of the junction unmatched. This CDR3 is 14 amino acids long. CDR3 protein: CASSYGGETDTQYF. The DNA for the CDR3 is TGTGCCAGCAGTTACGGGGGGGAAACAGATACGCAGTATTTT.

The chain recombines TRBV10-3 with TRBJ2-2; TRBD2 agrees at 12 bases. Germline values: CDR1 ENHRY, CDR2 SYGVKD. This CDR3 contains 17 residues. J was trimmed by 1 base and V by 7 bases; bases with no gene match: 7. This chain's CDR3 is CAITPTSGSVNTGELFF. The DNA for the CDR3 is TGTGCCATCACTCCGACTAGCGGGAGCGTGAACACCGGGGAGCTGTTTTTT.

This chain connects TRBV4-3 to TRBJ2-1, with D perhaps matching TRBD2 (6 bases). There are 14 residues in the CDR3. Germline lookup yields CDR1 LGHNA and CDR2 YSLEER. V was clipped by 1 base and J by 5 bases, with 9 bases between them. CDR3 region: CASSQGRENNEQFF. In DNA form, the CDR3 reads TGCGCCAGCAGCCAAGGGAGGGAAAACAATGAGCAGTTCTTC.

The rearrangement uses TRBV6-4 and TRBJ1-1, with D tentatively TRBD1 (5 bases). V lost 0 bases and J lost 4, with 15 bases in between. This CDR3 comprises 16 residues. Germline V CDR1 and CDR2: MRHNA, SNTAGT. The CDR3 DNA follows: TGTGCCAGCAGTGACTCGAAGGGGCTGGGTGGCACTGAAGCTTTCTTT. Translation gives CASSDSKGLGGTEAFF.

This clone was recorded a few times. The J gene is TRBJ2-1, the V gene TRBV5-1; D gene ambiguous. V was clipped by 0 bases and J by 13 bases, with 11 bases between them. Looked up from germline, CDR1 is SGHRS and CDR2 is YFSETQ. The CDR3 has 12 amino acids. The CDR3 DNA is TGCGCCAGCAGCTTGGACGGCTACCCCCAGTTCTTC. Translation gives CASSLDGYPQFF. The complete variable domain, with remaining parts taken from reference TRBV5-1 and TRBJ2-1, reads KAGVTQTPRYLIKTRGQQVTLSCSPISGHRSVSWYQQTPGQGLQFLFEYFSETQRNKGNFPGRFSGRQFSNSRSEMNVSTLELGDSALYLCASSLDGYPQFFGPGTRLTVL.

This sequence joins TRBV7-9 and TRBJ1-1, with 10 bases aligning to TRBD1. The germline gives CDR1 SEHNR, CDR2 FQNEAQ (reference sequence). The CDR3 sequence is 15 residues long. V shed 3 bases, J shed 7 bases, and the junction held 8 bases outside the gene matches. CDR3 amino acids: CASSLGGQGFGEAFF. CDR3 sequence (DNA): TGTGCCAGCAGCTTGGGGGGACAGGGGTTCGGTGAAGCTTTCTTT.

J is TRBJ2-7 and V is TRBV7-9; TRBD1 matches 7 bases. The CDR3 has 14 residues. Per the germline V gene, CDR1 is SEHNR and CDR2 is FQNEAQ (reference sequence). The V segment lost 5 bases and the J segment 2 bases; nucleotides outside the gene matches: 6. The CDR3 DNA follows: TGTGCCAGCAGCCCCGGACAGGTCGCCTACGAGCAGTACTTC. This gives the protein CASSPGQVAYEQYF.

V usage is TRBV6-6 and J usage is TRBJ1-2; D is unresolved. Trimming took 5 bases from V and 6 from J, leaving 7 bases between them. The germline V gene has CDR1 MNHNY and CDR2 SVGAGI (reference sequence). This CDR3 has 11 amino acids. The CDR3 DNA is TGTGCCAGCAGTCCACCTGATGGCTACACCTTC. Encoded protein: CASSPPDGYTF.

This rearrangement joins TRBV7-3 to TRBJ2-3; 9 nucleotides match TRBD1. The CDR3 loop spans 14 amino acids. Trimming took 5 bases from V and 1 from J; bases not matched to a gene: 1. Germline CDR1 reads SGHTA; CDR2 reads FQGTGA. CDR3 bases: TGTGCCAGCAGCCGGACAGGGGGCACAGATACGCAGTATTTT. Its translation: CASSRTGGTDTQYF.

This chain links TRBV4-3 with TRBJ2-7, with 10 bases lining up with TRBD2. The CDR3 extends over 16 amino acids. V lost 4 bases and J lost 3; bases outside the gene matches: 9. CDR1 is LGHNA and CDR2 is YSLEER in the germline V gene. CDR3 sequence: CASSPGLAAEYYEQYF. CDR3 bases: TGCGCCAGCAGCCCCGGACTAGCGGCAGAATACTACGAGCAGTACTTC.

This rearrangement joins TRBV5-4 to TRBJ2-5, with TRBD2 matching 10 bases. The CDR3 extends over 15 amino acids. Germline V gene sequence: CDR1 SGHNT, CDR2 YYREEE (reference sequence). V shed 4 bases, J shed 12 bases, and the junction held 15 bases outside the gene matches. The CDR3 nucleotides are TGTGCCAGCAGCAGGGGTGGAGGAAGCGGGAGGGGGGAGTACTTC. This gives the protein CASSRGGGSGRGEYF.

This rearrangement joins TRBV27 to TRBJ2-1; TRBD1 aligns across 7 bases. The CDR3 runs 15 residues. Looked up from germline, CDR1 is MNHEY and CDR2 is SMNVEV (reference sequence). V gave up 10 bases and J gave up 1 base; unmatched junction bases: 10. The chain's CDR3 is CATMRGLTSYNEQFF. Written as DNA, the CDR3 is TGTGCCACCATGAGGGGGCTTACTTCCTACAATGAGCAGTTCTTC.

The rearrangement links TRBV6-1 to TRBJ1-2; D not resolved. The CDR3 covers 13 residues. Trimming removed 3 bases from V and 2 bases from J, with 7 bases in between. The V gene's germline CDR1 is MNHNS and CDR2 SASEGT. The CDR3 DNA sequence: TGTGCCAGCAGTGAGCAGGAAAACTATGGCTACACCTTC. Its translation: CASSEQENYGYTF.

The chain joins TRBV19 to TRBJ2-5; D tentatively fits TRBD1 or TRBD2 (6 bases each). The CDR3 is 15 amino acids. Trimming stripped 3 bases from V and 3 bases from J, with 14 bases between. Germline lookup yields CDR1 LNHDA and CDR2 SQIVND (reference sequence). The CDR3 DNA reads TGTGCCAGTAGTATTGAAAGGGGGGTAGAAGAGACCCAGTACTTC. It codes for CASSIERGVEETQYF.